Listed here are 26 T cell receptor beta chains from one sample, sequenced in a study of metastatic and nonmetastatic thyroid tumors. TCRdb re-analyzed the PCR reads through MiXCR. The sample has 35,000 to 50,000 clones; about 4.3% are singletons. Among the patients, none had received any treatment before thyroid surgery. Material: blood. Source of these receptors: a female donor with papillary thyroid cancer or a benign thyroid nodule (not recorded which). Some clones in this sample may be carry-over from other donors' samples.

Many counts were recorded for this clone. The gene calls are TRBV15 and TRBJ1-5; weak D call: TRBD1 (5 bases). The CDR3 totals 18 residues. Germline V gene lookup returns CDR1 LNHNV and CDR2 YYDKDF (reference sequence). V shed 8 bases and J shed 1 base, with 24 bases lying between them. This CDR3 is CATRRGGDSPPSNQPQHF. CDR3 DNA sequence: TGTGCCACCCGCCGCGGGGGGGACTCTCCCCCGAGCAATCAGCCCCAGCATTTT.

Worth noting for this clone: One junction end disagrees with the germline gene, perhaps due to a read error. The chain couples TRBV12-3 or TRBV12-4 to TRBJ2-3, with 7 positions matching TRBD2. The CDR3 consists of 15 residues. The chain's CDR3 is CASNLLAGAKETQYF. CDR3 bases: TGTGCCAGCAATTTACTCGCGGGAGCGAAAGAGACGCAGTATTTT.

This clone showed up just a few times. The chain carries TRBV20-1 and TRBJ2-1; TRBD2 aligns across 10 bases. V lost 8 bases and J lost 5; bases outside the gene matches: 9. This CDR3 is built from 14 residues. Germline V gives CDR1 DFQATT, CDR2 SNEGSKA (reference sequence). The CDR3 region has the DNA TGCAGTACTATAGGGACTAGCGACCACAATGAGCAGTTCTTC. Protein product: CSTIGTSDHNEQFF.

This clone was counted a few times. The chain couples TRBV11-2 to TRBJ2-3; D unresolved. Germline CDR1 and CDR2: SGHAT and FQNNGV. The CDR3 sequence is 14 residues long. Trimming left V 5 bases short and J 4 bases short, with 13 bases between. CDR3 in amino acids: CASSPFSMADTQYF. Here the CDR3 DNA reads TGTGCCAGCAGCCCCTTCTCTATGGCAGATACGCAGTATTTT. Combining the CDR3 with reference TRBV11-2 and TRBJ2-3 gives the whole variable domain EAGVAQSPRYKIIEKRQSVAFWCNPISGHATLYWYQQILGQGPKLLIQFQNNGVVDDSQLPKDRFSAERLKGVDSTLKIQPAKLEDSAVYLCASSPFSMADTQYFGPGTRLTVL.

V gene TRBV27 combines with J gene TRBJ1-1; D is unclear. The CDR3 spans 14 residues. Germline V CDR1 and CDR2: MNHEY, SMNVEV (reference sequence). V dropped 8 bases and J dropped 1 base, with 14 bases sitting between them. CDR3 bases: TGTGCCAGCTCCTATCAAAGACAGAACACTGAAGCTTTCTTT. This encodes CASSYQRQNTEAFF.

This clone showed up many times. This chain uses TRBV6-5 with TRBJ2-2; weak D call: TRBD2 (5 bases). This CDR3 contains 17 residues. CDR1 and CDR2 (germline): MNHEY, SVGAGI. With 2 bases removed from V and 3 bases from J, the gap between germline ends came to 16 bases. The CDR3 DNA follows: TGTGCCAGCAGTTACCCTAGCCGGCCATGGGACACCGGGGAGCTGTTTTTT. This encodes CASSYPSRPWDTGELFF.

The chain joins TRBV5-1 to TRBJ2-5; either TRBD1 or TRBD2 may supply D (6 bases each). V lost 2 bases, J lost 2 bases, and 13 bases lay in between. The CDR3 totals 15 residues. Germline V gene lookup returns CDR1 SGHRS and CDR2 YFSETQ. In DNA, the CDR3 is TGCGCCAGCAGCTTAGGAGGGCAGGGGCAAGAGACCCAGTACTTC. Translated, it gives CASSLGGQGQETQYF. The whole variable domain, remainder taken from reference TRBV5-1 and TRBJ2-5, is KAGVTQTPRYLIKTRGQQVTLSCSPISGHRSVSWYQQTPGQGLQFLFEYFSETQRNKGNFPGRFSGRQFSNSRSEMNVSTLELGDSALYLCASSLGGQGQETQYFGPGTRLLVL.

This clone was found many times. The sample has other DNA sequences that encode this CDR3 too. J is TRBJ2-5 and V is TRBV7-9; D is perhaps TRBD1 (5 bases). Trimming took 5 bases from V and 2 from J, leaving 15 bases between them. CDR3 size: 15 residues. CDR1 and CDR2 from the germline V gene are SEHNR and FQNEAQ (reference sequence). As DNA, the CDR3 is TGTGCCAGCAGCCAGGATCAGGGCCGTCAAGAGACCCAGTACTTC. It encodes CASSQDQGRQETQYF.

This clone occurred many times. J is TRBJ2-1 and V is TRBV20-1; tentatively, D is TRBD1 (5 bases). The CDR3 extends over 14 amino acids. Germline assignment: CDR1 DFQATT and CDR2 SNEGSKA (reference sequence). V was cut by 2 bases and J by 2 bases, with 10 bases left in between. CDR3 region: CSARTQVPYNEQFF. Here the CDR3 DNA reads TGCAGTGCTAGAACACAGGTTCCCTACAATGAGCAGTTCTTC.

This clone was counted ten times or more. V and J are TRBV20-1 and TRBJ1-5; D not resolved. The V gene's germline CDR1 is DFQATT and CDR2 SNEGSKA (reference sequence). The CDR3 has 15 residues. Trimming took 0 bases from V and 0 from J, leaving 9 bases between them. CDR3 sequence (DNA): TGCAGTGCTAGAGAGGGTTTTTATAGCAATCAGCCCCAGCATTTT. Translating it yields CSAREGFYSNQPQHF.

This clone was counted between two and nine times. A clone one base away is much larger, so this may be a read error. The same CDR3 is also encoded by other DNA sequences in this sample. This chain connects TRBV4-1 to TRBJ2-3, with 7 bases aligning to TRBD2. The CDR3 contains 17 residues. With V trimmed by 8 bases and J by 4 bases, 18 bases remained unmatched. From germline, CDR1 is MGHRA and CDR2 YSYEKL. CDR3 region: CASGPPGMAGDPDTQYF. CDR3 DNA sequence: TGCGCCAGCGGGCCCCCAGGTATGGCGGGAGATCCAGATACGCAGTATTTT.

V gene TRBV7-2 combines with J gene TRBJ1-2; D gene uncertain. The CDR3 length is 13 residues. CDR1 is SGHTA, CDR2 FQGNSA, per germline. V was shortened by 5 bases and J by 4 bases, with 11 bases between the two germline ends. CDR3 nucleotides: TGTGCCAGCAGCCCGACGGTGATCTATGGCTACACCTTC. Translated, it gives CASSPTVIYGYTF. Variable domain in full (rest from reference TRBV7-2 and TRBJ1-2): GAGVSQSPSNKVTEKGKDVELRCDPISGHTALYWYRQSLGQGLEFLIYFQGNSAPDKSGLPSDRFSAERTGGSVSTLTIQRTQQEDSAVYLCASSPTVIYGYTFGSGTRLTVV.

This clone was seen at least ten times. This chain links TRBV6-2 or TRBV6-3 with TRBJ2-3; the match to TRBD2 covers 11 bases. V lost 3 bases to trimming and J lost 0 bases; unmatched junction nucleotides: 5. The CDR3 sequence is 17 residues long. CDR1 and CDR2 (germline): MNHEY, SVGEGT. CDR3 amino acids: CASSYFGLAGSTDTQYF. CDR3 DNA sequence: TGTGCCAGCAGTTATTTCGGACTAGCGGGTAGCACAGATACGCAGTATTTT.

The sample holds many counts of this clone. This chain links TRBV6-1 with TRBJ2-5; 8 bases align to TRBD1. CDR3 length equals 13 residues. The V gene end was trimmed by 8 bases and the J gene end by 5 bases; junction bases not matched to a gene: 7. Looked up from germline, CDR1 is MNHNS and CDR2 is SASEGT. CDR3 bases: TGTGCCAGCTTGCAGGGGGCGCGGGAGACCCAGTACTTC. Translating it yields CASLQGARETQYF.

This clone was recorded many times. The chain combines TRBV20-1 with TRBJ2-1; no reliable D call. Trimming took off 4 bases at V and 8 bases at J, with 15 bases between the two ends. Germline assignment: CDR1 DFQATT and CDR2 SNEGSKA (reference sequence). The CDR3 has 13 amino acids. Here the CDR3 DNA reads TGCAGTGCTACGAATTCGGGTTTGGATGAGCAGTTCTTC. Translated: CSATNSGLDEQFF.

This clone was recorded many times. This rearrangement joins TRBV4-2 to TRBJ1-1, with 9 bases that match TRBD1. Germline CDR1 LGHNA, CDR2 YNFKEQ. The CDR3 has 16 residues. V trimming: 1 base; J trimming: 4 bases; junction bases outside the gene matches: 7. This chain's CDR3 is CASSQAQGTGFTEAFF. In DNA form, the CDR3 reads TGTGCCAGCAGCCAAGCCCAAGGGACAGGGTTCACTGAAGCTTTCTTT.

This clone was observed a handful of times. The V call is TRBV12-3 or TRBV12-4, the J call TRBJ1-1, with 7 bases matching TRBD1. The length of the CDR3 is 18 residues. The ends lost 6 bases at V and 6 bases at J; junction bases unmatched: 22. In DNA, the CDR3 is TGTGCCAGCAGACTCGGGGGGACAGAGCAAAACCCCAAACCTGAAGCTTTCTTT. Translating it yields CASRLGGTEQNPKPEAFF.

There are many counts of this clone. The chain is built from TRBV3-1 and TRBJ1-1; 10 bases align to TRBD1. The germline V gene has CDR1 LGHDT and CDR2 YNNKEL (reference sequence). CDR3 length: 13 residues. V dropped 1 base and J dropped 9; count of bases not matched to a gene: 2. The CDR3 nucleotides read TGTGCCAGCAGCCAAGGACAGGGGGCTAAAGCTTTCTTT. Protein product: CASSQGQGAKAFF.

This clone was detected once. Since the CDR3 does not end with the conserved phenylalanine or tryptophan, this likely comes from a read error. The sample carries other DNA sequences with the same CDR3. This rearrangement joins TRBV30 to TRBJ2-2; D is possibly TRBD1 (6 bases). Germline lookup yields CDR1 GTSNPN and CDR2 SVGIG (reference sequence). The CDR3 covers 13 residues. V shed 5 bases and J shed 7 bases, with 14 bases lying between them. CDR3 protein: CAWGRGPGGELFL. CDR3 sequence (DNA): TGTGCCTGGGGCAGGGGTCCTGGCGGGGAGCTGTTTCTT.

In the case of this clone: This could be a read error, since a much larger clone is one nucleotide away. This chain joins TRBV20-1 and TRBJ2-3, with 7 positions matching TRBD2. Per germline, CDR1 DFQATT and CDR2 SNEGSKA (reference sequence). CDR3 size: 14 residues. The junction had 6 bases not matched to a gene; V was cut back by 6 bases and J by 0 bases. The CDR3 region has the DNA TGCAGTGCGACCCCTAGCGGTAGCACAGATACGCAGTATTTT. It translates to CSATPSGSTDTQYF.

This chain connects TRBV7-9 to TRBJ2-7; the D gene is possibly TRBD1 (6 bases). Germline CDR1 is SEHNR and CDR2 is FQNEAQ (reference sequence). The CDR3 totals 15 residues. V was clipped by 2 bases and J by 4 bases, with 15 bases between them. The CDR3 is CASSLTPGTPYEQYF. CDR3 sequence (DNA): TGTGCCAGCAGCTTAACCCCCGGGACACCTTACGAGCAGTACTTC.

With respect to this clone: A much larger clone differs from this one at a single base, so this may be a read error. This sequence joins TRBV20-1 and TRBJ2-2; D possibly corresponds to TRBD2 (5 bases). This CDR3 contains 15 residues. The germline V gene has CDR1 DFQATT and CDR2 SNEGSKA (reference sequence). In DNA, the CDR3 is TGCAGTGCTAGCATCTGTGGAACAAACACCGGGGAGCTATTTTTT. This translates into CSASICGTNTGELFF.

This clone has only a few counts. J is TRBJ2-7 and V is TRBV29-1; 16 positions match TRBD2. V was clipped by 5 bases and J by 5 bases; unmatched bases: 9. The CDR3 totals 16 residues. CDR1 SQVTM and CDR2 ANQGSEA come from the germline V gene. CDR3 residues: CSVTGLAGGPGDEQYF. Here the CDR3 DNA reads TGCAGCGTTACGGGACTAGCGGGAGGGCCCGGAGACGAGCAGTACTTC.

There are a few counts of this clone. The chain combines TRBV20-1 with TRBJ1-2; unclear D gene. Germline CDR1 reads DFQATT; CDR2 reads SNEGSKA (reference sequence). Trimming removed 0 bases from V and 3 bases from J, with 14 bases in between. This CDR3 comprises 15 residues. CDR3 bases: TGCAGTGCTAGAGATCTGAGGGCGTCGGACTATGGCTACACCTTC. It codes for CSARDLRASDYGYTF.

On this clone itself: The conserved phenylalanine or tryptophan is not found at the CDR3 terminus, so this likely reflects a read error. Because the CDR3's place on the DNA is in doubt, the DNA is left out and the CDR3 is given as listed by TCRdb. The chain couples TRBV12-3 or TRBV12-4 to TRBJ2-2. With termini counted, the CDR3 has 11 amino acids. The CDR3 loop reads CASSFAGELYL.

This clone has at least ten counts. The gene calls are TRBV13 and TRBJ1-1; no reliable D call. Trimming left V 2 bases short and J 5 bases short, with 12 bases between. Germline CDR1 PRHDT, CDR2 FYEKMQ (reference sequence). The CDR3 spans 14 residues. The CDR3 region has the DNA TGTGCCAGCAGCTTATGGGATAGGGCTACTGAAGCTTTCTTT. This sequence encodes CASSLWDRATEAFF.